The next 2 T cell receptor beta chains were all read from a single sample in a study of early T cells in non-severe SARS-CoV-2 infection. TCRdb reanalysed the 5' RACE reads using MiXCR and keeps one entry per CDR3 protein. The sample yields 30,000 or so distinct CDR3 sequences, about 5.8% seen once. The sequenced sample was whole blood. All receptors come from an adult who was a healthcare worker with PCR-confirmed SARS-CoV-2 infection or an uninfected control (not recorded which).

This clonotype has at least ten counts. This chain links TRBV5-4 with TRBJ1-1; 8 bases are a match to TRBD1. Germline-derived CDR1 and CDR2 are SGHNT and YYREEE (reference sequence). V lost 6 bases, J lost 5 bases, and 9 bases stayed unmatched. The length of the CDR3 is 14 residues. The CDR3 sequence is CASIRQGARTEAFF. For the CDR3, the DNA is TGTGCCAGCATTCGGCAGGGGGCCCGGACTGAAGCTTTCTTT.

The gene calls are TRBV7-8 and TRBJ1-2; 10 bases map to TRBD1. CDR1 and CDR2 (germline): SGHVS, FQNEAQ. CDR3 size: 19 residues. Trimming removed 1 base from V and 1 base from J; junction bases left unmatched: 12. The CDR3 bases are TGTGCCAGCAGCTTAGAGTTTTGGGGACAGGGGTCAATTAACTATGGCTACACCTTC. Translating it yields CASSLEFWGQGSINYGYTF.